This is a list of T cell receptor beta chains from one sample in a study of blood T cell repertoires in COVID-19. The repertoire was sequenced with immunoSEQ multiplex PCR; TCRdb's copy has only in-frame clones and lacks some. The sample contains roughly 41,000 clones, 80% to 90% of which appear only once. The specimen was peripheral blood. The receptors originated from a human donor in a cohort sampled during active COVID-19. The donor label of this sample is uncertain. Each CDR3 is given with its conserved first and last residue. D genes are given only for firm matches. Clone size is stated in some rows and not others, as once, few, many or a class when expanded.

CDR3nt	CDR3aa	j_gene	d_gene	abundance	v_gene
TGTGCCAGCAGCTTCAGGGGAGGGTATGGCTACACCTTC	CASSFRGGYGYTF	TRBJ1-2	-	-	TRBV7-9
TGCAGTGCTAGTCGGTCTAGCGGGCGGTACAATGAGCAGTTCTTC	CSASRSSGRYNEQFF	TRBJ2-1	TRBD2	-	TRBV20-1
TGTGCCAGCAGCTTATCGGGGGAGTCCTATAATTCACCCCTCCACTTT	CASSLSGESYNSPLHF	TRBJ1-6	-	-	TRBV7-9
TGTGCCAGCAGGGTCCGGGACAGGGGGCCGGGAGGCGAGCAGTACTTC	CASRVRDRGPGGEQYF	TRBJ2-7	TRBD1	-	TRBV2
TGTGCCATCGGACATCCTGGAAACACCATATATTTT	CAIGHPGNTIYF	TRBJ1-3	-	-	TRBV10-3
TGTGCCAGCAGTTACACAGGGGGGTCGGATCAGCCCCAGCATTTT	CASSYTGGSDQPQHF	TRBJ1-5	TRBD1	-	TRBV6-5
TGTGCCAGCAGTTACTCGGGAGGGGGGGCCTACAATGAGCAGTTCTTC	CASSYSGGGAYNEQFF	TRBJ2-1	-	once	TRBV6-5
TGTGCCAGTAGTATTCTACCCGGGACTAGCACAGATACGCAGTATTTT	CASSILPGTSTDTQYF	TRBJ2-3	-	-	TRBV19
TGTGCCAGCAGCCCTGGGGCAGGGTACAATGAGCAGTTCTTC	CASSPGAGYNEQFF	TRBJ2-1	-	-	TRBV11-2
TGTGCCAGCACTCTACCCGGTGGGAGTCAGCCCCAGCATTTT	CASTLPGGSQPQHF	TRBJ1-5	-	-	TRBV28
TGTGCCTGGAGTAACAGCAAGAACACTGAAGCTTTCTTT	CAWSNSKNTEAFF	TRBJ1-1	-	-	TRBV30
TGTGCCAGCAGCTTAAAAATGAGCCCAACCTACGAGCAGTACTTC	CASSLKMSPTYEQYF	TRBJ2-7	-	-	TRBV7-9
TGTGCCAGCAGTTTATCTGCTAGCGGGGGTCCCTACGAGCAGTACTTC	CASSLSASGGPYEQYF	TRBJ2-7	TRBD2	-	TRBV28
TGTGCCAGCTCAACGGCAGGGGTCGATCAGCCCCAGCATTTT	CASSTAGVDQPQHF	TRBJ1-5	-	-	TRBV18
TGTGCCAGCAGTGTCGCGGGAGGGGGCACAGATACGCAGTATTTT	CASSVAGGGTDTQYF	TRBJ2-3	TRBD2	-	TRBV2
TGCGCCAGCAGCTTATCAGGACTCGGAAATGAAAAACTGTTTTTT	CASSLSGLGNEKLFF	TRBJ1-4	-	-	TRBV5-1
TGTGCCAGCAGCTTGAGTCGGACTAGCGGGGGAGCTACGCAGTATTTT	CASSLSRTSGGATQYF	TRBJ2-3	TRBD2	-	TRBV7-2
TGTGCCAGCAGCACCGGGACAGGGGGAAAAGAGCAGTACTTC	CASSTGTGGKEQYF	TRBJ2-7	TRBD1	-	TRBV7-3
TGTGCCAGCAGTTGGACAGGAACTGGCTACACCTTC	CASSWTGTGYTF	TRBJ1-2	TRBD1	few	TRBV6-5
TGCAGCGTTGAAGAAGTAGATTCTGAAGCTTTCTTT	CSVEEVDSEAFF	TRBJ1-1	-	-	TRBV29-1
TGTGCCAGCACCCCCCCGGCGGACAGGGCGGGATTTAACACTGAAGCTTTCTTT	CASTPPADRAGFNTEAFF	TRBJ1-1	TRBD1	-	TRBV7-9